This T cell receptor (beta chain) was sequenced in a study of blood T cell repertoires in COVID-19. As for the study in general: Samples taken during acute and convalescent COVID-19 were collected in the United States, Italy and Spain. PBMCs, B-cell-depleted T cells, or T cells were the source of the cDNA or gDNA that made up the material.

Within the sample, this clone is large. In the source study's methods: Amplification with reference gene primers provided the estimates of nucleated cell counts. The method was immunoSEQ multiplex PCR; TCRdb's version includes in-frame clones alone and lacks a portion of them. V and J calls and clone size follow that table, whereas D and trimming were derived from the DNA. Altogether roughly 8,600 clones are present, 84% being singletons, with the ten largest covering under 20%. The junction had 3 bases not matched to a gene; V was cut back by 0 bases and J by 8 bases. The V gene's germline CDR1 is SGHRS and CDR2 YFSETQ. The CDR3 contains 14 residues.

This receptor was taken from a human donor with active COVID-19. The donor label of this sample is uncertain. The chain combines TRBV5-1 with TRBJ2-1; 9 bases are shared with TRBD2. Sequenced input: peripheral blood. The CDR3 sequence is CASSLGLADDEQFF. In DNA, the CDR3 is TGCGCCAGCAGCTTGGGACTAGCGGACGATGAGCAGTTCTTC.